This T cell receptor beta chain is drawn from a study of blood T cell repertoires in COVID-19. V shed 6 bases and J 2 bases; nucleotides not matched to a gene: 7. The germline V gene encodes CDR1 MNHEY and CDR2 SMNVEV (reference sequence). The CDR3 extends over 15 amino acids. Profiled with immunoSEQ multiplex PCR; TCRdb holds only in-frame clones, not every one. The sample contains fewer than 500,000 clones, about 89% of which appear only once. The origin of this receptor is a man between 25 and 39 years old who had recovered from COVID-19. Sequencing was performed on PBMCs or T cells enriched from blood (not recorded which). The chain joins TRBV27 to TRBJ2-7; TRBD1 matches 10 bases. This CDR3 reads CASSTGQGPTYEQYF. The DNA for the CDR3 is TGTGCCAGCAGCACGGGACAGGGGCCCACCTACGAGCAGTACTTC.